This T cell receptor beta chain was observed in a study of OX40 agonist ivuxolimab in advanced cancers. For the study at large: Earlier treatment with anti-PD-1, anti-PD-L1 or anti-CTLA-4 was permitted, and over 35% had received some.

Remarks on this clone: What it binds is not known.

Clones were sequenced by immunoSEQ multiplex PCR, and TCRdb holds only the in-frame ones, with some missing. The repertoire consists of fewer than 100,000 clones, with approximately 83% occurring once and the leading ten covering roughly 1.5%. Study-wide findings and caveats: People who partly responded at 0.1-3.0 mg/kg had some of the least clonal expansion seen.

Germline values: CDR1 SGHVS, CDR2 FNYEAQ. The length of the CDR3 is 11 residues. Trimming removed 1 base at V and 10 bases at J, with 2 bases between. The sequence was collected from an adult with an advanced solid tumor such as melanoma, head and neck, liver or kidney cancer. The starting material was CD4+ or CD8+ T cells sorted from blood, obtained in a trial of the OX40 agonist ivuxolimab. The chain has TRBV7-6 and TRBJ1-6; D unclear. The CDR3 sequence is CASSLGSPLHF. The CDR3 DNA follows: TGTGCCAGCAGCTTAGGATCACCCCTCCACTTT.